This T cell receptor beta chain derives from a study of control samples from healthy donors and cancer patients. The length of the CDR3 is 16 residues. Profiled with immunoSEQ multiplex PCR; TCRdb holds only in-frame clones, not every one. The sample has 150,000 to 200,000 clones; roughly 90% are singletons. This receptor was obtained from a woman in her forties or fifties in good health. Sequenced sample: blood. The rearrangement links TRBV21-1 to TRBJ2-5; the table's D call, TRBD2, was not checked against the DNA. TRBV21-1 is a known pseudogene. The CDR3 loop reads CASSKAPAAGGGTQYF. CDR3 DNA: TGTGCCAGCAGCAAAGCCCCTGCAGCGGGAGGGGGGACCCAGTACTTC.